This TCR beta chain was sequenced for a study of cytomegalovirus exposure and HLA in healthy donors. V was cut by 2 bases and J by 1 base, with 14 bases left in between. CDR1 and CDR2 (germline): MNHEY, SMNVEV (reference sequence). This CDR3 is built from 16 residues. PCR employed 60 Vbeta and 13 Jbeta primers. TCRdb's copy holds only in-frame clones and misses some; the assay was immunoSEQ multiplex PCR. The sample has approximately 170,000 clones, roughly 83% seen once; the top ten hold roughly 1.2%. The genes are TRBV27 and TRBJ1-2; the D gene is possibly TRBD1 (6 bases). The receptor was derived from a boy aged 2 to 10 in good health and CMV-seronegative. Material for sequencing was PBMCs. In DNA, the CDR3 is TGTGCCAGCAGTTTAACATACAGGGAGATTAACTATGGCTACACCTTC. As protein: CASSLTYREINYGYTF.